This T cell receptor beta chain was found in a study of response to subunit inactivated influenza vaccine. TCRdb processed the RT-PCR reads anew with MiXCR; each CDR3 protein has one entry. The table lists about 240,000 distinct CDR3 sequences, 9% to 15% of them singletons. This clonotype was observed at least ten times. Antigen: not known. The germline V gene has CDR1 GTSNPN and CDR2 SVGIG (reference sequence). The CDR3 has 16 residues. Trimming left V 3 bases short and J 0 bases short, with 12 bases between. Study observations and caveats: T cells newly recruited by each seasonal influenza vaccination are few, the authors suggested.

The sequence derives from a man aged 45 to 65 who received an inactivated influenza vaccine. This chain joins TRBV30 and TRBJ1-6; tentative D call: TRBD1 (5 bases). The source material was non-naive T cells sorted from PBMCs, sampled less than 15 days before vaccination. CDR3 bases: TGTGCCTGGAGGAACAGCGGGGGCTCCTATAATTCACCCCTCCACTTT. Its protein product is CAWRNSGGSYNSPLHF.